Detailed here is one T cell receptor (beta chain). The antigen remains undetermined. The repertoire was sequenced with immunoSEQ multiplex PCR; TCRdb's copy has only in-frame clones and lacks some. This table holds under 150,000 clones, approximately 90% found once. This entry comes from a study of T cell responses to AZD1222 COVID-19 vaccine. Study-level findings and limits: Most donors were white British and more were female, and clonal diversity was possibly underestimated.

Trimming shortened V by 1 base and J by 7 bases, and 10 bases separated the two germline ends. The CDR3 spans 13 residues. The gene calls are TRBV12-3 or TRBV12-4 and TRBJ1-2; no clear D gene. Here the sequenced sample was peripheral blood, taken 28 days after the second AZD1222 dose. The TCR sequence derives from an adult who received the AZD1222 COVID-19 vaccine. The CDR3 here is CASSLGTAPGYTF. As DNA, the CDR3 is TGTGCCAGCAGTTTAGGGACGGCTCCTGGCTACACCTTC.